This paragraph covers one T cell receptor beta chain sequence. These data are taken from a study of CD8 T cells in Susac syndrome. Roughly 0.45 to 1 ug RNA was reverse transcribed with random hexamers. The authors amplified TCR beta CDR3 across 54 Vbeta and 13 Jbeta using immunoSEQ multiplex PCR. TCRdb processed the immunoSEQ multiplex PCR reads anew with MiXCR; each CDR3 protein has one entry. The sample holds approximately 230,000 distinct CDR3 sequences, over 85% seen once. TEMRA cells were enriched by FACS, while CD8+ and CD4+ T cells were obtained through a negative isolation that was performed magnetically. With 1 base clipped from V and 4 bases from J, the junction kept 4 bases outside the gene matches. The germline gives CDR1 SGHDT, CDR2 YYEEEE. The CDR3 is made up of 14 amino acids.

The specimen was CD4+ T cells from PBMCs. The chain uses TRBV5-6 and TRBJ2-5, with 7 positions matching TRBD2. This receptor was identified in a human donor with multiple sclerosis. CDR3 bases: TGTGCCAGCAGCTTGTGGGGGGGAATAGAGACCCAGTACTTC. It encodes CASSLWGGIETQYF. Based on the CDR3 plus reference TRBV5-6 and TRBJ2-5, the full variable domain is DAGVTQSPTHLIKTRGQQVTLRCSPKSGHDTVSWYQQALGQGPQFIFQYYEEEERQRGNFPDRFSGHQFPNYSSELNVNALLLGDSALYLCASSLWGGIETQYFGPGTRLLVL.